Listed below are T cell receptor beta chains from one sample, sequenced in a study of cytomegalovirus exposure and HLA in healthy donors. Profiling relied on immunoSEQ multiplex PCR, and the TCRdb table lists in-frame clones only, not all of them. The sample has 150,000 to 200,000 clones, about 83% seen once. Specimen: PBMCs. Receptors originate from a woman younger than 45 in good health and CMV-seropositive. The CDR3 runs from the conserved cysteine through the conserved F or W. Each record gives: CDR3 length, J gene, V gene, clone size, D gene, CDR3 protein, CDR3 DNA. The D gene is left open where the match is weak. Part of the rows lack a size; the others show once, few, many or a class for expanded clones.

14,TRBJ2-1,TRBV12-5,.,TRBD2,CASGRLAGGNEQFF,TGTGCTAGTGGTCGACTAGCGGGAGGTAATGAGCAGTTCTTC
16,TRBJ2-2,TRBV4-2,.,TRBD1,CASSFRDRALVGELFF,TGTGCCAGCAGCTTTCGGGACAGGGCGTTAGTCGGGGAGCTGTTTTTT
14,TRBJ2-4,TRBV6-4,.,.,CASSAQGSGNIQYF,TGTGCCAGCAGTGCCCAGGGTTCAGGAAACATTCAGTACTTC
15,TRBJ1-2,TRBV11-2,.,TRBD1,CASSPVRGQGYGYTF,TGTGCCAGCAGCCCTGTAAGGGGACAGGGGTATGGCTACACCTTC
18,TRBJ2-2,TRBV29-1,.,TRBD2,CSVEEGLAGGPWTGELFF,TGCAGCGTTGAGGAGGGACTAGCGGGGGGGCCGTGGACCGGGGAGCTGTTTTTT
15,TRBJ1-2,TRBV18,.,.,CASSPSVGTGYGYTF,TGTGCCAGCTCACCCAGTGTTGGCACAGGGTACGGCTACACCTTC
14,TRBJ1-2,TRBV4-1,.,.,CASSQVTGIRGYTF,TGCGCCAGCAGCCAAGTTACAGGGATCAGGGGCTACACCTTC
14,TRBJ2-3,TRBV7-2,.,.,CASSPSGGTDTQYF,TGTGCCAGCAGCCCATCGGGTGGCACAGATACGCAGTATTTT
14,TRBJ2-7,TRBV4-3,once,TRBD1,CASSLRTGVYEQYF,TGCGCCAGCAGCCTACGGACAGGGGTCTACGAGCAGTACTTC
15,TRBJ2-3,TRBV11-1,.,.,CASSFGQGLTDTQYF,TGTGCCAGCAGCTTTGGTCAGGGTCTGACAGATACGCAGTATTTT
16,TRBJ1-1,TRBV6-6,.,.,CASSYSQGRVNTEAFF,TGTGCCAGCAGTTACTCGCAGGGCAGGGTAAACACTGAAGCTTTCTTT
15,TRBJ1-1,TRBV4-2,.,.,CASSQDLVVPIGAFF,TGTGCCAGCAGCCAAGATCTGGTAGTCCCAATCGGGGCTTTCTTT
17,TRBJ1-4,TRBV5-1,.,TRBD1,CASSQITGGTTNEKLFF,TGCGCCAGCAGTCAAATAACAGGGGGCACTACTAATGAAAAACTGTTTTTT
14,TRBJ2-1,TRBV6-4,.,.,CASSDEFTYNEQFF,TGTGCCAGCAGTGACGAGTTTACCTACAATGAGCAGTTCTTC
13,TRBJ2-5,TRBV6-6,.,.,CASTKRAQETQYF,TGTGCCAGCACCAAGCGGGCTCAAGAGACCCAGTACTTC
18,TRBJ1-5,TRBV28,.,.,CASSTFTGGLSGRKPQHF,TGTGCCAGCAGTACCTTCACGGGGGGTTTGAGTGGTAGGAAGCCCCAGCATTTT